This entry is about one T cell receptor (beta chain). This record comes from a study of blood T cell repertoires in COVID-19. Per the authors' pipeline: From reference gene primer amplification, estimates of nucleated cell counts were derived. Repertoires were generated with immunoSEQ multiplex PCR, while TCRdb's copy carries only in-frame clones and drops some. V, J and clone size are those of that table, while D and trimming were read from the DNA. The sample has 180,000 or so clones, around 87% seen once. The length of the CDR3 is 16 residues. The germline V gene has CDR1 SGHVS and CDR2 FQNEAQ. J lost 5 bases, V lost 2 bases, and 10 bases had no gene match.

This TCR was recovered from a young man with acute or convalescent COVID-19. Material for sequencing was peripheral blood. The chain has TRBV7-8 and TRBJ2-3, with 7 bases matching TRBD2. The CDR3 loop reads CASSLLSPGGGDTQYF. The CDR3 region has the DNA TGTGCCAGCAGCTTATTGTCACCGGGGGGTGGAGATACGCAGTATTTT.